This passage covers 30 T cell receptor beta chains from one sample sequenced in a study of human T cells and chemical hapten exposure. MiXCR, run by TCRdb on the 5' RACE reads, gives a single entry per CDR3 protein. This sample has roughly 81,000 distinct CDR3 sequences, with more than 15% found just once. Total RNA came from unfractionated whole blood. These receptors were obtained from a female donor in good health.

There are a few counts of this clonotype. As DNA, the CDR3 is TGTGCCAGCAGCCGACAGCGGGGGCGCACAGATACGCAGTATTTT. It yields the protein CASSRQRGRTDTQYF. The chain couples TRBV7-2 to TRBJ2-3; TRBD2 agrees at 8 bases. After removal of 5 bases from V and 1 base from J, the junction contained 5 bases not matched to a gene. The CDR3 covers 15 residues. CDR1 is SGHTA and CDR2 is FQGNSA in the germline V gene.

This clonotype was seen a few times. The chain combines TRBV20-1 with TRBJ1-5; no clear D. CDR3 length: 14 amino acids. The ends were cut back, 5 bases at V and 0 bases at J, with 11 bases in the middle. From germline, CDR1 is DFQATT and CDR2 SNEGSKA (reference sequence). The CDR3 DNA follows: TGCAGTGCTGCCGCGCGATATAGCAATCAGCCCCAGCATTTT. This translates into CSAAARYSNQPQHF.

This clonotype was observed a handful of times. The genes are TRBV12-3 or TRBV12-4 and TRBJ2-1; the D gene is possibly TRBD1 (7 bases). The CDR3 is 15 residues long. V gave up 7 bases and J gave up 1 base, with 14 bases separating them. The CDR3 spells CASTPTGRSYNEQFF. CDR3 DNA: TGTGCCAGCACCCCGACAGGGAGGTCCTACAATGAGCAGTTCTTC.

This chain uses TRBV20-1 with TRBJ2-1; 9 bases align to TRBD2. Trimming at V came to 0 bases and at J to 2 bases, leaving 2 bases not matched to a gene. CDR1 is DFQATT, CDR2 SNEGSKA, per germline (reference sequence). The CDR3 has 15 residues. CDR3 sequence: CSARDPSGAYNEQFF. The CDR3 DNA is TGCAGTGCTAGAGACCCTAGCGGGGCCTACAATGAGCAGTTCTTC.

This clonotype was counted between two and nine times. This rearrangement joins TRBV2 to TRBJ1-1; a possible D gene is TRBD1 (5 bases). Per germline, CDR1 SNHLY and CDR2 FYNNEI. The CDR3 sequence is 12 residues long. The germline V and J ends were trimmed by 4 bases and 6 bases, with 9 bases remaining between them. CDR3: CASSGQSSEAFF. The CDR3 DNA reads TGTGCCAGCAGTGGACAGTCCTCTGAAGCTTTCTTT.

This clonotype was detected only a few times. Here the CDR3 reads CASSQTGVDYNEQFF. CDR3 bases: TGTGCCAGCAGCCAGACAGGGGTGGACTACAATGAGCAGTTCTTC. This chain connects TRBV6-4 to TRBJ2-1, with TRBD1 identical over 8 bases. The V gene end was trimmed by 6 bases and the J gene end by 3 bases; junction bases not matched to a gene: 7. CDR3 length: 15 amino acids. Germline lookup yields CDR1 MRHNA and CDR2 SNTAGT.

Only a few counts were recorded for this clonotype. V usage is TRBV7-8 and J usage is TRBJ1-1; D perhaps matches TRBD1 (6 bases). The CDR3 has 16 residues. V lost 1 base and J lost 3, with 15 bases in between. Per the germline V gene, CDR1 is SGHVS and CDR2 is FQNEAQ. The CDR3 DNA reads TGTGCCAGCAGCTTAGGGGACCCAGGGGTTTACACTGAAGCTTTCTTT. Amino acid sequence: CASSLGDPGVYTEAFF.

The rearrangement uses TRBV29-1 and TRBJ2-7; 10 bases are shared with TRBD2. The CDR3 is 13 amino acids. V shed 2 bases and J 7 bases; nucleotides not matched to a gene: 5. CDR1 and CDR2 from the germline V gene are SQVTM and ANQGSEA. The DNA of the CDR3 is TGCAGCGTTGAACCTAGCGGGAGAAGGGAGCAGTACTTC. Its protein product is CSVEPSGRREQYF.

The chain combines TRBV6-2 or TRBV6-3 with TRBJ2-3; D is uncertain. The length of the CDR3 is 14 residues. The V gene lost 6 bases and the J gene lost 6 bases, with 16 bases spanning the gap. CDR1 is MNHEY, CDR2 SVGEGT, per germline. The DNA of the CDR3 is TGTGCCAGCAGAATTCGGACGATCCGGGATACGCAGTATTTT. Its protein is CASRIRTIRDTQYF.

The rearrangement uses TRBV20-1 and TRBJ1-1; D is possibly TRBD1 (5 bases). Germline CDR1 reads DFQATT; CDR2 reads SNEGSKA (reference sequence). The CDR3 length is 12 residues. Deletions cut 3 bases from V and 1 base from J, with 6 bases between. CDR3 in amino acids: CSASGGNTEAFF. The CDR3 coding sequence is TGCAGTGCTAGCGGGGGGAACACTGAAGCTTTCTTT.

This clonotype was counted between two and nine times. The chain recombines TRBV12-3 or TRBV12-4 with TRBJ2-3; 13 positions match TRBD2. The CDR3 covers 15 residues. V trimming: 6 bases; J trimming: 3 bases; junction bases outside the gene matches: 3. The CDR3 sequence: CASRTSGGATDTQYF. CDR3 DNA: TGTGCCAGCAGAACTAGCGGGGGGGCGACAGATACGCAGTATTTT.

For the CDR3, the DNA is TGTGCCAGCTCACTGCGGACTAGCGGGAGTTCCGGGGAGCTGTTTTTT. This codes for CASSLRTSGSSGELFF. The chain links TRBV18 to TRBJ2-2; 13 bases match TRBD2. CDR3 length: 16 residues. Germline loops: CDR1 KGHSH, CDR2 LQKENI. With 4 bases clipped from V and 6 bases from J, the junction kept 5 bases outside the gene matches.

The chain couples TRBV12-3 or TRBV12-4 to TRBJ1-1; no clear D. The CDR3 extends over 13 amino acids. The ends were cut back, 1 base at V and 4 bases at J, with 7 bases in the middle. Written as DNA, the CDR3 is TGTGCCAGCAGTTTAGGCAGGCCCACTGAAGCTTTCTTT. Amino acid sequence: CASSLGRPTEAFF.

This clonotype has only a few counts. This sequence joins TRBV2 and TRBJ1-6, with 7 bases that match TRBD1. The junction had 2 bases not matched to a gene; V was cut back by 5 bases and J by 10 bases. Germline V lookup: CDR1 SNHLY, CDR2 FYNNEI. The CDR3 is 12 residues long. CDR3 bases: TGTGCCAGCAGTCGGGACAGCTCACCCCTCCACTTT. Translated: CASSRDSSPLHF. Looking up the rest from reference TRBV2 and TRBJ1-6 gives the full variable domain: EPEVTQTPSHQVTQMGQEVILRCVPISNHLYFYWYRQILGQKVEFLVSFYNNEISEKSEIFDDQFSVERPDGSNFTLKIRSTKLEDSAMYFCASSRDSSPLHFGNGTRLTVT.

The sample holds a few counts of this clonotype. The V gene is TRBV29-1, the J gene TRBJ2-1; tentative D call: TRBD1 (6 bases). The CDR3 has 10 residues. The V gene lost 7 bases and the J gene lost 9 bases, with 10 bases spanning the gap. CDR1 is SQVTM, CDR2 ANQGSEA, per germline. DNA for the CDR3: TGCAGCGGCGGACAGCGTGAGCAGTTCTTC. Encoded protein: CSGGQREQFF.

This clonotype has only a few counts. The chain links TRBV20-1 to TRBJ1-2, with D possibly being TRBD1 (5 bases). V gave up 6 bases and J gave up 4 bases, with 18 bases separating them. Germline CDR1 reads DFQATT; CDR2 reads SNEGSKA (reference sequence). The CDR3 extends over 14 amino acids. This CDR3 reads CSAWHDSLSYGYTF. CDR3 coding DNA: TGCAGTGCCTGGCACGACAGTTTATCCTATGGCTACACCTTC.

The gene calls are TRBV20-1 and TRBJ2-3, with 10 bases lining up with TRBD2. After removal of 5 bases from V and 0 bases from J, the junction contained 5 bases not matched to a gene. The CDR3 is 15 amino acids. Germline assignment: CDR1 DFQATT and CDR2 SNEGSKA (reference sequence). CDR3 in amino acids: CSAQGTSASTDTQYF. CDR3 nucleotide sequence: TGCAGTGCTCAAGGGACTAGCGCTAGCACAGATACGCAGTATTTT.

This clonotype has just a few counts. The CDR3 spells CATSDQGSGVTEAFF. The CDR3 DNA follows: TGTGCCACCAGTGACCAGGGGTCAGGGGTCACTGAAGCTTTCTTT. The chain recombines TRBV24-1 with TRBJ1-1; D is perhaps TRBD1 (6 bases). CDR1 and CDR2 (germline): KGHDR, SFDVKD. The CDR3 loop spans 15 amino acids. The V end was cut by 4 bases, the J end by 4 bases, with 15 bases between.

This clonotype was counted many times. This sequence joins TRBV28 and TRBJ1-3; unclear D gene. The length of the CDR3 is 13 residues. With 8 bases removed from V and 0 bases from J, the gap between germline ends came to 8 bases. From germline, CDR1 is MDHEN and CDR2 SYDVKM. This chain's CDR3 is CASHVGSGNTIYF. The CDR3 bases are TGTGCCAGCCACGTGGGCTCTGGAAACACCATATATTTT. The variable domain in full, completed from reference TRBV28 and TRBJ1-3, reads DVKVTQSSRYLVKRTGEKVFLECVQDMDHENMFWYRQDPGLGLRLIYFSYDVKMKEKGDIPEGYSVSREKKERFSLILESASTNQTSMYLCASHVGSGNTIYFGEGSWLTVV.

This chain uses TRBV30 with TRBJ2-7, with D maybe TRBD2 (6 bases). CDR3 length equals 13 residues. CDR1 and CDR2 (germline): GTSNPN, SVGIG (reference sequence). Between the trimmed V and J ends, which lost 4 bases and 0 bases, there was a span of 10 bases. This CDR3 is CAWIGSHSYEQYF. Here the CDR3 DNA reads TGTGCCTGGATCGGGAGCCACTCCTACGAGCAGTACTTC.

This clonotype was observed at least ten times. The rearrangement uses TRBV7-2 and TRBJ1-4; D possibly corresponds to TRBD1 (6 bases). CDR1 SGHTA and CDR2 FQGNSA come from the germline V gene. The CDR3 sequence is 14 residues long. V gave up 2 bases and J gave up 2 bases, with 6 bases separating them. CDR3 coding DNA: TGTGCCAGCAGCTTACAGGGGACTAATGAAAAACTGTTTTTT. It encodes CASSLQGTNEKLFF.

J is TRBJ2-7 and V is TRBV12-3 or TRBV12-4, with D maybe TRBD1 (6 bases). This CDR3 comprises 14 residues. The V end was cut by 5 bases, the J end by 1 base, with 12 bases between. The CDR3 loop is CASSPRTESYEQYF. CDR3 DNA: TGTGCCAGCAGTCCTAGGACAGAATCCTACGAGCAGTACTTC.

This clonotype was found a few times. The rearrangement uses TRBV20-1 and TRBJ1-1, with 8 nucleotides matching TRBD1. Germline CDR1 reads DFQATT; CDR2 reads SNEGSKA (reference sequence). The CDR3 has 13 amino acids. The V and J ends lost 3 bases and 2 bases, in that order; junction bases with no gene match: 2. The CDR3, as DNA: TGCAGTGCTAGGACAGGGGTCAACACTGAAGCTTTCTTT. Translation: CSARTGVNTEAFF.

In its sample, this clonotype was seen a few times. The chain has TRBV18 and TRBJ2-5; TRBD2 aligns across 7 bases. Trimming took 2 bases from V and 5 from J; bases not matched to a gene: 5. The CDR3 is 14 amino acids. CDR1 is KGHSH, CDR2 LQKENI, per germline. The CDR3 loop reads CASSPSAGRETQYF. For the CDR3, the DNA is TGTGCCAGCTCACCATCGGCCGGGAGGGAGACCCAGTACTTC. Full variable domain (outside the CDR3, taken from reference TRBV18 and TRBJ2-5): NAGVMQNPRHLVRRRGQEARLRCSPMKGHSHVYWYRQLPEEGLKFMVYLQKENIIDESGMPKERFSAEFPKEGPSILRIQQVVRGDSAAYFCASSPSAGRETQYFGPGTRLLVL.

The chain has TRBV28 and TRBJ1-5, with 9 bases matching TRBD1. With 3 bases clipped from V and 3 bases from J, the junction kept 12 bases outside the gene matches. Germline lookup yields CDR1 MDHEN and CDR2 SYDVKM. The length of the CDR3 is 18 residues. CDR3 loop: CASSFNNLGQGTNQPQHF. The CDR3 DNA reads TGTGCCAGCAGTTTTAACAATCTGGGACAGGGTACCAATCAGCCCCAGCATTTT.

The chain uses TRBV27 and TRBJ1-4; D remains unclear. Germline V gene lookup returns CDR1 MNHEY and CDR2 SMNVEV (reference sequence). The CDR3 is made up of 15 amino acids. The V gene lost 2 bases and the J gene lost 4 bases, with 11 bases spanning the gap. The CDR3 here is CASSLAGPINEKLFF. The CDR3 DNA reads TGTGCCAGCAGTTTAGCAGGTCCTATTAATGAAAAACTGTTTTTT.

Ten or more counts support this clonotype. The chain's CDR3 is CATSLRRALSGDTQYF. The CDR3 nucleotides read TGTGCCACCAGCTTAAGAAGGGCCCTATCGGGAGATACGCAGTATTTT. The chain uses TRBV15 and TRBJ2-3, with D hard to call. The length of the CDR3 is 16 residues. Trimming shortened V by 5 bases and J by 5 bases, and 20 bases separated the two germline ends. Germline lookup yields CDR1 LNHNV and CDR2 YYDKDF (reference sequence).

This clonotype was detected a few times. The CDR3 region has the DNA TGTGCCAGCAGCCCATGGAGCGGGGGGCCCGGAGAGACCCAGTACTTC. Its translation is CASSPWSGGPGETQYF. This sequence joins TRBV2 and TRBJ2-5, with 9 nucleotides matching TRBD2. This CDR3 has 16 amino acids. Germline V gene data show CDR1 as SNHLY and CDR2 as FYNNEI. Trimming at V came to 6 bases and at J to 4 bases, leaving 12 bases not matched to a gene.

The chain combines TRBV5-1 with TRBJ1-1; D possibly corresponds to TRBD1 (5 bases). The germline CDR1 and CDR2 sequences are SGHRS and YFSETQ. The CDR3 runs to 16 residues. V lost 1 base and J lost 0, with 13 bases in between. The CDR3 sequence is CASSLYQGPMNTEAFF. In nucleotides, the CDR3 is TGCGCCAGCAGCTTGTACCAGGGCCCAATGAACACTGAAGCTTTCTTT.

This clonotype has just one count. The rearrangement links TRBV5-1 to TRBJ2-2; 9 nucleotides align to TRBD2. This CDR3 is 15 amino acids long. V lost 3 bases, J lost 5 bases, and 5 bases stayed unmatched. Germline CDR1 and CDR2: SGHRS and YFSETQ. The CDR3, as DNA: TGCGCCAGCAGCTGGGGACTAGCTCGGACCGGGGAGCTGTTTTTT. This gives the protein CASSWGLARTGELFF.